One sample yielded the 12 T cell receptor beta chains listed below, sequenced in a study of OX40 agonist ivuxolimab in advanced cancers. Sequenced by immunoSEQ multiplex PCR; TCRdb stores in-frame clones only, minus some. The profile shows approximately 73,000 clones, roughly 91% of them singletons. The sample in question was CD4+ or CD8+ T cells sorted from blood, obtained in a trial of the OX40 agonist ivuxolimab. The origin of the receptors is an adult with an advanced solid tumor such as melanoma, head and neck, liver or kidney cancer.

This sequence joins TRBV9 and TRBJ2-1; unclear D gene. Trimming pared 4 bases from V and 9 bases from J, leaving 17 bases between. The CDR3 length is 14 residues. Germline V gives CDR1 SGDLS, CDR2 YYNGEE. The CDR3 bases are TGTGCCAGCAGCCTGTGGATAGATGTAGGTGAGCAGTTCTTC. This codes for CASSLWIDVGEQFF.

CDR3 nucleotides: TGTGCCAGCAGTGAAATAAGGGACAGCGTAGAGACCCAGTACTTC. Translated: CASSEIRDSVETQYF. This chain links TRBV2 with TRBJ2-5; 7 nucleotides align to TRBD1. This CDR3 comprises 15 residues. Per germline, CDR1 SNHLY and CDR2 FYNNEI. The ends lost 2 bases at V and 4 bases at J; junction bases unmatched: 7.

The chain uses TRBV10-1 and TRBJ2-1; maybe TRBD2 (6 bases). The length of the CDR3 is 12 residues. In germline, CDR1 is WNHNN, CDR2 SYGVQD (reference sequence). The V end lost 8 bases, the J end lost 4 bases, and 9 bases lay between the germline ends. CDR3 sequence: CASGGEYNEQFF. In DNA form, the CDR3 reads TGCGCCAGCGGCGGGGAGTACAATGAGCAGTTCTTC.

This chain uses TRBV7-9 with TRBJ2-1; 10 positions agree with TRBD2. The germline CDR1 and CDR2 sequences are SEHNR and FQNEAQ (reference sequence). V lost 5 bases, J lost 0 bases, and 7 bases stayed unmatched. This CDR3 is built from 17 residues. DNA of the CDR3: TGTGCCAGCAGCACGATAGCGGGAGGAGCCTCCTACAATGAGCAGTTCTTC. Protein: CASSTIAGGASYNEQFF.

This sequence joins TRBV28 and TRBJ1-6; TRBD1 might be the D (5 bases). This CDR3 is 13 amino acids long. Germline CDR1 MDHEN, CDR2 SYDVKM. Trimming stripped 2 bases from V and 9 bases from J, with 8 bases between. CDR3 nucleotide sequence: TGTGCCAGCAGTTTAGGGGGGGTTTCACCCCTCCACTTT. Translating gives CASSLGGVSPLHF.

This sequence joins TRBV11-2 and TRBJ2-2; possibly TRBD2 for D (5 bases). The CDR3 runs 15 residues. In germline, CDR1 is SGHAT, CDR2 FQNNGV. V was trimmed by 3 bases and J by 9 bases, leaving 17 bases between them. DNA of the CDR3: TGTGCCAGCAGCTTTTCACCGGACCGGGATCGGGAGCTGTTTTTT. Amino acid sequence: CASSFSPDRDRELFF.

This clone is a singleton in its sample. V usage is TRBV7-9 and J usage is TRBJ2-7, with D perhaps assigned TRBD1 or TRBD2 (6 bases each). This CDR3 contains 14 residues. V lost 5 bases, J lost 2 bases, and 13 bases lay in between. Looked up from germline, CDR1 is SEHNR and CDR2 is FQNEAQ (reference sequence). The CDR3 DNA is TGTGCCAGCAGCACATCCGGGGGCCCCTACGAGCAGTACTTC. This codes for CASSTSGGPYEQYF.

The CDR3 DNA reads TGTGCCAGCAGCTTGTCAGAGTATGGCTACACCTTC. Translation gives CASSLSEYGYTF. The chain couples TRBV5-6 to TRBJ1-2; D is uncertain. The length of the CDR3 is 12 residues. The germline V gene encodes CDR1 SGHDT and CDR2 YYEEEE. Trimming took 1 base from V and 5 from J, leaving 6 bases between them.

J is TRBJ2-7 and V is TRBV27; the D is unclear. CDR1 MNHEY and CDR2 SMNVEV come from the germline V gene (reference sequence). Trimming pared 0 bases from V and 2 bases from J, leaving 8 bases between. This CDR3 has 14 amino acids. The CDR3 DNA is TGTGCCAGCAGTTTATCCGACACGACCTACGAGCAGTACTTC. Translating gives CASSLSDTTYEQYF.

The chain carries TRBV5-4 and TRBJ2-2; D not resolved. Germline V gives CDR1 SGHNT, CDR2 YYREEE (reference sequence). V dropped 0 bases and J dropped 1 base, with 4 bases sitting between them. The CDR3 length is 14 residues. CDR3 nucleotides: TGTGCCAGCAGCTTGGGTGAGAACACCGGGGAGCTGTTTTTT. Translation: CASSLGENTGELFF.

The genes are TRBV7-3 and TRBJ2-1, with 11 nucleotides matching TRBD1. Per the germline V gene, CDR1 is SGHTA and CDR2 is FQGTGA. The CDR3 totals 18 residues. V dropped 1 base and J dropped 4; count of bases not matched to a gene: 9. The CDR3 bases are TGTGCCAGCAGCTTAATTCCTGAGGGACAGGGGGATTACAATGAGCAGTTCTTC. Amino acids: CASSLIPEGQGDYNEQFF.

This rearrangement joins TRBV11-2 to TRBJ1-1; D is ambiguous. V was cut by 1 base and J by 1 base, with 4 bases left in between. The V gene's germline CDR1 is SGHAT and CDR2 FQNNGV. This CDR3 comprises 13 residues. The CDR3 bases are TGTGCCAGCAGCTTAGCCGCGAACACTGAAGCTTTCTTT. Protein: CASSLAANTEAFF.